This entry describes one T cell receptor beta chain. These data come from a study of CD8 T cells in Susac syndrome. V dropped 0 bases and J dropped 2 bases, with 7 bases sitting between them. CDR1 is SGHKS, CDR2 YYEKEE, per germline (reference sequence). The CDR3 contains 14 residues. An amount of RNA that ranged from roughly 0.5 to 1 ug was reverse transcribed with random hexamers. The CDR3 of TCR beta was amplified by immunoSEQ multiplex PCR across 54 Vbeta and 13 Jbeta. TCRdb re-called the immunoSEQ multiplex PCR reads through MiXCR, storing one row per CDR3 protein. The sample contains 400,000 to 550,000 distinct CDR3 sequences, 85% to 90% of which appear only once.

The rearrangement links TRBV5-5 to TRBJ2-3, with a weak D call TRBD2 (5 bases). This receptor was obtained from a human donor with multiple sclerosis. Material: CD8+ T cells from PBMCs. The CDR3 here is CASSLAGLTDTQYF. CDR3 DNA sequence: TGTGCCAGCAGCTTGGCCGGACTCACAGATACGCAGTATTTT.